The clone carrying this TCR beta chain showed up many times. The antigen remains unidentified. TCRdb re-called the 5' RACE reads with MiXCR, one entry per CDR3 protein. The sample consists of some 220,000 distinct CDR3 sequences, over 7% of them appearing once. The sample is drawn from a study of CD8 T cells in ankylosing spondylitis. Study-wide findings and caveats: In ankylosing spondylitis patients, matched synovial fluid reportedly showed significant enrichment of disease-linked clones.

CDR1 is DFQATT, CDR2 SNEGSKA, per germline (reference sequence). This CDR3 region has 12 residues. Trimming stripped 5 bases from V and 6 bases from J, with 13 bases between. The sequencing sample was made of blood, either unsorted or a sorted T cell fraction (not recorded which). The receptor was derived from a female donor with ankylosing spondylitis or in good health (not recorded which). This chain connects TRBV20-1 to TRBJ1-2; a weak D match, TRBD1 (5 bases). CDR3 DNA sequence: TGCAGTGCTCTAGACAGCGCGGATGGCTACACCTTC. It translates to CSALDSADGYTF.